These 9 T cell receptor beta chains originate from one sample sequenced in a study of cytomegalovirus exposure and HLA in healthy donors. It was with 60 Vbeta and 13 Jbeta primers that the PCR ran. The repertoire was sequenced with immunoSEQ multiplex PCR; TCRdb's copy has only in-frame clones and lacks some. In the table there are 100,000 to 150,000 clones, approximately 82% of which are singletons. Sequencing was carried out using PBMCs. The receptors come from a boy aged 2 to 10 in good health and CMV-seronegative.

This chain uses TRBV7-3 with TRBJ2-1; D possibly corresponds to TRBD2 (5 bases). The V gene lost 5 bases and the J gene lost 8 bases, with 16 bases spanning the gap. The germline V gene encodes CDR1 SGHTA and CDR2 FQGTGA. CDR3 length: 14 amino acids. CDR3 sequence (DNA): TGTGCCAGCAGCCCCGGTAGGCGGGTGGATGAGCAGTTCTTC. Translating it yields CASSPGRRVDEQFF.

The V and J genes are TRBV6-5 and TRBJ2-1, with D uncertain. Germline CDR1 MNHEY, CDR2 SVGAGI. The V gene lost 2 bases and the J gene lost 2 bases, with 4 bases spanning the gap. CDR3 length: 13 amino acids. CDR3 protein: CASSYGPYNEQFF. The CDR3 DNA reads TGTGCCAGCAGTTACGGCCCCTACAATGAGCAGTTCTTC.

The chain is built from TRBV5-4 and TRBJ2-1; 9 bases agree with TRBD2. CDR3 length: 15 residues. Germline CDR1 is SGHNT and CDR2 is YYREEE (reference sequence). The trim removed 9 bases at V and 5 bases at J, leaving 12 bases unmatched. CDR3 sequence reads: CAKEAGGPNHNEQFF. CDR3 DNA: TGTGCCAAAGAAGCGGGAGGCCCAAATCACAATGAGCAGTTCTTC.

The chain carries TRBV6-6 and TRBJ2-1; D gene uncertain. This CDR3 is built from 15 residues. The germline gives CDR1 MNHNY, CDR2 SVGAGI (reference sequence). V was trimmed by 4 bases and J by 4 bases, leaving 14 bases between them. The DNA of the CDR3 is TGTGCCAGCAGTTTAACGGCGGAACCATACAATGAGCAGTTCTTC. Protein product: CASSLTAEPYNEQFF.

This clone showed up just a few times. The chain employs TRBV28 and TRBJ2-7, with TRBD2 matching 16 bases. The V gene end was trimmed by 3 bases and the J gene end by 7 bases; junction bases not matched to a gene: 6. CDR3 length equals 16 residues. Germline CDR1 and CDR2: MDHEN and SYDVKM. The CDR3 protein is CASSLGTSGRAGEQYV. DNA for the CDR3: TGTGCCAGCAGTTTGGGGACTAGCGGGAGGGCGGGAGAGCAGTACGTC.

This chain connects TRBV6-5 to TRBJ1-2; maybe TRBD1 (5 bases). The CDR3 contains 12 residues. The V and J ends lost 10 bases and 7 bases respectively, with 16 bases between them. The germline V gene encodes CDR1 MNHEY and CDR2 SVGAGI. In DNA form, the CDR3 reads TGTGCCACTACTAAAGGGGAATTTGGCTACACCTTC. Translated, it gives CATTKGEFGYTF.

The rearrangement joins TRBV19 to TRBJ2-5; D might be TRBD1 (6 bases). Between the trimmed V and J ends, which lost 5 bases and 4 bases, there was a span of 17 bases. The CDR3 is made up of 15 amino acids. Germline assignment: CDR1 LNHDA and CDR2 SQIVND (reference sequence). CDR3 sequence (DNA): TGTGCCAGTAGTTCGTCAGGGGTCGGAAGAGAGACCCAGTACTTC. Its translation: CASSSSGVGRETQYF. The variable domain in full, with the rest retrieved from reference TRBV19 and TRBJ2-5, is DGGITQSPKYLFRKEGQNVTLSCEQNLNHDAMYWYRQDPGQGLRLIYYSQIVNDFQKGDIAEGYSVSREKKESFPLTVTSAQKNPTAFYLCASSSSGVGRETQYFGPGTRLLVL.

This chain connects TRBV27 to TRBJ2-5, with TRBD2 as a possible D gene (5 bases). V lost 2 bases to trimming and J lost 1 base, with 8 bases between them. The germline CDR1 and CDR2 sequences are MNHEY and SMNVEV (reference sequence). The CDR3 is 14 residues long. The CDR3, as DNA: TGTGCCAGCAGTTTAGTAGCGTCCCAAGAGACCCAGTACTTC. This sequence encodes CASSLVASQETQYF.

This chain uses TRBV6-4 with TRBJ1-6; D is unresolved. The CDR3 is 15 residues long. Looked up from germline, CDR1 is MRHNA and CDR2 is SNTAGT. V was clipped by 3 bases and J by 10 bases, with 16 bases between them. In nucleotides, the CDR3 is TGTGCCAGCAGTGAAACCGTCCGGGTCGGATCACCCCTCCACTTT. Translation gives CASSETVRVGSPLHF.